One and the same sample provided the 16 T cell receptor beta chains below, sequenced in a study of OX40 agonist ivuxolimab in advanced cancers. Only in-frame clones appear in the TCRdb table, and some are missing; sequencing was by immunoSEQ multiplex PCR. This sample carries about 82,000 clones, about 88% of them seen once, and the ten largest clones take 0.8% to 1%. Sequencing used CD4+ or CD8+ T cells sorted from blood, obtained in a trial of the OX40 agonist ivuxolimab. The receptors shown here come from an adult with an advanced solid tumor such as melanoma, head and neck, liver or kidney cancer.

This clone was counted between two and nine times. V usage is TRBV5-1 and J usage is TRBJ1-6; 11 bases map to TRBD1. This CDR3 comprises 17 residues. V gave up 2 bases and J gave up 10 bases; unmatched junction bases: 11. Germline V gene lookup returns CDR1 SGHRS and CDR2 YFSETQ. The CDR3 bases are TGCGCCAGCAGCTTCCTCGGACAGGGGGCAATCCTGTCACCCCTCCACTTT. This gives the protein CASSFLGQGAILSPLHF.

The chain combines TRBV9 with TRBJ1-1; no reliable D call. The CDR3 is 14 amino acids. Germline V gene sequence: CDR1 SGDLS, CDR2 YYNGEE. Trimming stripped 4 bases from V and 1 base from J, with 11 bases between. CDR3 region: CASSPQLSNTEAFF. The CDR3 coding sequence is TGTGCCAGCAGCCCACAGCTCTCGAACACTGAAGCTTTCTTT.

This clone was counted a single time. The genes are TRBV19 and TRBJ1-6; 7 nucleotides align to TRBD1. CDR3 length equals 13 residues. Germline V gene sequence: CDR1 LNHDA, CDR2 SQIVND (reference sequence). V lost 5 bases and J lost 8; bases outside the gene matches: 3. CDR3 in amino acids: CASSRQGDSPLHF. The CDR3 coding sequence is TGTGCCAGTAGTCGTCAGGGGGATTCACCCCTCCACTTT. Full variable domain (remainder filled in from reference TRBV19 and TRBJ1-6): DGGITQSPKYLFRKEGQNVTLSCEQNLNHDAMYWYRQDPGQGLRLIYYSQIVNDFQKGDIAEGYSVSREKKESFPLTVTSAQKNPTAFYLCASSRQGDSPLHFGNGTRLTVT.

The sample holds one count of this clone. The chain couples TRBV5-4 to TRBJ1-4; TRBD1 agrees at 8 bases. V trimming: 1 base; J trimming: 9 bases; junction bases outside the gene matches: 5. Germline-derived CDR1 and CDR2 are SGHNT and YYREEE (reference sequence). The CDR3 loop spans 14 amino acids. The CDR3 DNA is TGTGCCAGCAGCTTGCTGACAGGGGAGCAAAAACTGTTTTTT. Translation gives CASSLLTGEQKLFF.

J is TRBJ1-2 and V is TRBV7-2; D is ambiguous. Germline-derived CDR1 and CDR2 are SGHTA and FQGNSA. The CDR3 loop spans 14 amino acids. Trimming shortened V by 1 base and J by 2 bases, and 8 bases separated the two germline ends. The DNA of the CDR3 is TGTGCCAGCAGCTTAGGGCAGCTAAACTATGGCTACACCTTC. This translates into CASSLGQLNYGYTF.

The V and J genes are TRBV2 and TRBJ1-5; 7 nucleotides align to TRBD1. The CDR3 totals 15 residues. Germline trimming cut 6 bases from V and 8 bases from J; bases unmatched to any gene: 13. Germline-derived CDR1 and CDR2 are SNHLY and FYNNEI. The CDR3 protein is CASSGEQTGWKPQHF. The CDR3 region has the DNA TGTGCCAGCAGCGGGGAACAGACAGGGTGGAAGCCCCAGCATTTT.

The rearrangement uses TRBV7-9 and TRBJ1-5; 8 nucleotides match TRBD1. Germline lookup yields CDR1 SEHNR and CDR2 FQNEAQ (reference sequence). With V trimmed by 5 bases and J by 1 base, 1 base remained unmatched. The CDR3 extends over 14 amino acids. The chain's CDR3 is CASSQGASNQPQHF. In DNA form, the CDR3 reads TGTGCCAGCAGCCAGGGGGCGAGCAATCAGCCCCAGCATTTT.

The chain's CDR3 is CASSLLFEAFF. Written as DNA, the CDR3 is TGTGCCAGCAGCCTACTTTTTGAAGCTTTCTTT. This sequence joins TRBV11-2 and TRBJ1-1; D uncertain. Per the germline V gene, CDR1 is SGHAT and CDR2 is FQNNGV. The CDR3 loop spans 11 amino acids. V dropped 5 bases and J dropped 7 bases, with 8 bases sitting between them.

The chain employs TRBV19 and TRBJ1-5; no firm D call. This CDR3 is built from 14 residues. Germline CDR1 is LNHDA and CDR2 is SQIVND (reference sequence). The V and J ends lost 2 bases and 2 bases respectively, with 7 bases between them. CDR3 region: CASSIIRRNQPQHF. Written as DNA, the CDR3 is TGTGCCAGTAGTATAATCAGGCGCAATCAGCCCCAGCATTTT.

This clone was found once. The chain joins TRBV13 to TRBJ1-2, with D possibly TRBD1 on 5 matching bases. Germline V gene data show CDR1 as PRHDT and CDR2 as FYEKMQ (reference sequence). The length of the CDR3 is 13 residues. Trimming took off 6 bases at V and 7 bases at J, with 15 bases between the two ends. The CDR3 spells CASSLPQGSGYTF. The CDR3 DNA follows: TGTGCCAGCAGTCTACCCCAGGGTAGTGGCTACACCTTC.

The V gene is TRBV29-1, the J gene TRBJ2-7; TRBD2 agrees at 14 bases. Germline CDR1 reads SQVTM; CDR2 reads ANQGSEA. With V trimmed by 7 bases and J by 6 bases, 8 bases remained unmatched. There are 14 residues in the CDR3. The CDR3 loop reads CSAGGLAGASEQYF. The CDR3 DNA follows: TGCAGCGCCGGGGGACTAGCGGGAGCTAGCGAGCAGTACTTC.

V gene TRBV5-1 combines with J gene TRBJ2-2, with TRBD1 as a possible D gene (5 bases). V lost 0 bases to trimming and J lost 3 bases, with 9 bases between them. Germline V gene data show CDR1 as SGHRS and CDR2 as YFSETQ. The length of the CDR3 is 15 residues. This chain's CDR3 is CASSLASGYTGELFF. The CDR3 DNA reads TGCGCCAGCAGCTTGGCCTCAGGGTACACCGGGGAGCTGTTTTTT. Combining the CDR3 with reference TRBV5-1 and TRBJ2-2 gives the whole variable domain KAGVTQTPRYLIKTRGQQVTLSCSPISGHRSVSWYQQTPGQGLQFLFEYFSETQRNKGNFPGRFSGRQFSNSRSEMNVSTLELGDSALYLCASSLASGYTGELFFGEGSRLTVL.

The rearrangement links TRBV2 to TRBJ1-1; 9 bases are a match to TRBD1. The CDR3 runs to 13 residues. Germline V gene data show CDR1 as SNHLY and CDR2 as FYNNEI. The ends lost 4 bases at V and 5 bases at J; junction bases unmatched: 2. The CDR3 DNA follows: TGTGCCAGCAGTGGACAGGGGGGTACTGAAGCTTTCTTT. It encodes CASSGQGGTEAFF.

A note on this clone: This sample includes further DNA sequences coding for the same CDR3. The chain uses TRBV7-3 and TRBJ2-3; 10 nucleotides agree with TRBD1. CDR1 and CDR2 from the germline V gene are SGHTA and FQGTGA. The CDR3 runs 16 residues. With 0 bases clipped from V and 3 bases from J, the junction kept 3 bases outside the gene matches. The CDR3 coding sequence is TGTGCCAGCAGCTTAACAGGGACAGGGGTTACAGATACGCAGTATTTT. Protein: CASSLTGTGVTDTQYF.

V gene TRBV5-4 combines with J gene TRBJ2-7, with 8 nucleotides matching TRBD2. The germline V gene has CDR1 SGHNT and CDR2 YYREEE (reference sequence). CDR3 length equals 14 residues. V trimming: 4 bases; J trimming: 4 bases; junction bases outside the gene matches: 7. The CDR3 DNA is TGTGCCAGCAGCCTGCCCGGGGGGGTGTACGAGCAGTACTTC. Translating gives CASSLPGGVYEQYF.

The genes are TRBV7-2 and TRBJ1-4; TRBD1 agrees at 7 bases. Germline trimming cut 5 bases from V and 6 bases from J; bases unmatched to any gene: 18. This CDR3 comprises 18 residues. The germline CDR1 and CDR2 sequences are SGHTA and FQGNSA. As DNA, the CDR3 is TGTGCCAGCAGCCTAAGATCGTTTGCCAGGGGACAGTATGAAAAACTGTTTTTT. Amino acid sequence: CASSLRSFARGQYEKLFF.